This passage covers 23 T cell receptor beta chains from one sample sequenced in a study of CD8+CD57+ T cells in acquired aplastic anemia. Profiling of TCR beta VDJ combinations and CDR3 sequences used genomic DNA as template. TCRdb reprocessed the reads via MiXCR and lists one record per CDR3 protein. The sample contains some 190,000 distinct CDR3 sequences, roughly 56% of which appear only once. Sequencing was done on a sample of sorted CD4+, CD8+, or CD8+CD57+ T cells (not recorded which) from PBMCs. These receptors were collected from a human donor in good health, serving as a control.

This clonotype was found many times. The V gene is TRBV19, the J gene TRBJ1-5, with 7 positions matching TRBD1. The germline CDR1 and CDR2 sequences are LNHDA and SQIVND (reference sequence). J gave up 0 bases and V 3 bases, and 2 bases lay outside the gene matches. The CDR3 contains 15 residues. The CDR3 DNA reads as TGTGCCAGTAGTATGGGGACAGTTAGCAATCAGCCCCAGCATTTT. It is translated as CASSMGTVSNQPQHF.

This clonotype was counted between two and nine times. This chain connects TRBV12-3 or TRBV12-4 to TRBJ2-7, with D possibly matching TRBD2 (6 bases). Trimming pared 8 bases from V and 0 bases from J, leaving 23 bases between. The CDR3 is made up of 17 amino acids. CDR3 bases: TGTGCCAGCTCACCACCCGGGGCAGCGGGCCGCTCCTACGAGCAGTACTTC. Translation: CASSPPGAAGRSYEQYF.

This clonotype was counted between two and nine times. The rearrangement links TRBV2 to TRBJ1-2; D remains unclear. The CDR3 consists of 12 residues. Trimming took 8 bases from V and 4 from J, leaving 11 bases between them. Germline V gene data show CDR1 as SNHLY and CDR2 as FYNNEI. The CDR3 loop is CASQRTSYGYTF. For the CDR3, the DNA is TGTGCCAGCCAACGAACGAGCTATGGCTACACCTTC. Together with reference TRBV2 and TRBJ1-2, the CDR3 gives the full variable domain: EPEVTQTPSHQVTQMGQEVILRCVPISNHLYFYWYRQILGQKVEFLVSFYNNEISEKSEIFDDQFSVERPDGSNFTLKIRSTKLEDSAMYFCASQRTSYGYTFGSGTRLTVV.

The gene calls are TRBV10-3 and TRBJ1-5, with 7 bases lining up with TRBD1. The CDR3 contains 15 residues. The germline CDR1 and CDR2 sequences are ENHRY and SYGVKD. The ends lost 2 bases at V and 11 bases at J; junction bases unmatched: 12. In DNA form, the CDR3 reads TGTGCCATCAGTGAGACAGGGGTGGGACAAGAGACCCAGCATTTT. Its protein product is CAISETGVGQETQHF.

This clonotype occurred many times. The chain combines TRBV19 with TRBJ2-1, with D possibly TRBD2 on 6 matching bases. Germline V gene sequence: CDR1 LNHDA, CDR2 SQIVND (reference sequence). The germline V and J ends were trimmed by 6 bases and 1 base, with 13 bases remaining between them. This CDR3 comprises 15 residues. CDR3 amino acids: CASRRPSASYNEQFF. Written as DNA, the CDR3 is TGTGCCAGTAGACGCCCTAGCGCTTCCTACAATGAGCAGTTCTTC.

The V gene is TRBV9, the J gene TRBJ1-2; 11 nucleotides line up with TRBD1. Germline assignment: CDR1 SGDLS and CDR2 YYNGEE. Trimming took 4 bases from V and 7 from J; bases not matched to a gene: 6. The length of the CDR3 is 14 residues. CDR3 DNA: TGTGCCAGCAGCCTGGACAGGGGGCTAAGTGGCTACACCTTC. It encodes CASSLDRGLSGYTF. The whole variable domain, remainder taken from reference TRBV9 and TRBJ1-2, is DSGVTQTPKHLITATGQRVTLRCSPRSGDLSVYWYQQSLDQGLQFLIQYYNGEERAKGNILERFSAQQFPDLHSELNLSSLELGDSALYFCASSLDRGLSGYTFGSGTRLTVV.

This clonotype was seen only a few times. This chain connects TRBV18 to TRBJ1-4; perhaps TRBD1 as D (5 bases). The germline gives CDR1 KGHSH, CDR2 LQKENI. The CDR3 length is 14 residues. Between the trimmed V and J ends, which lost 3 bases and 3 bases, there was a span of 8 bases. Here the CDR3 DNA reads TGTGCCAGCTCACCGCAGGGTTCTAATGAAAAACTGTTTTTT. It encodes CASSPQGSNEKLFF.

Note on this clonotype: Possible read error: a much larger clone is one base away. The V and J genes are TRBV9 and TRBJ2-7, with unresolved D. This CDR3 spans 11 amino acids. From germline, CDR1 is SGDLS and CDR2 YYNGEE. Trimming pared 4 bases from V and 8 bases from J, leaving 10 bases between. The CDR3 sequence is CASSQSLKQYF. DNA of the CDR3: TGTGCCAGCAGCCAAAGTCTCAAGCAGTACTTC.

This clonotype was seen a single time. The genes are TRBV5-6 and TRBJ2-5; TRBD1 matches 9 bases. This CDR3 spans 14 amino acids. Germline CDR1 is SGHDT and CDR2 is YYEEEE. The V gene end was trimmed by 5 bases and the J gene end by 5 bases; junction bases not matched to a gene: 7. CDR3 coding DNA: TGTGCCAGCAGAGGGGGACAGGGAGACGAGACCCAGTACTTC. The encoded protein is CASRGGQGDETQYF.

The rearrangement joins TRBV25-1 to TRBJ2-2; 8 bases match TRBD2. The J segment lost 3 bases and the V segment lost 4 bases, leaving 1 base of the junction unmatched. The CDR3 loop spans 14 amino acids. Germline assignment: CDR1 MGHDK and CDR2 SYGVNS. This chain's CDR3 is CASSGTSHTGELFF. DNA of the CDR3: TGTGCCAGCAGTGGGACTAGCCACACCGGGGAGCTGTTTTTT.

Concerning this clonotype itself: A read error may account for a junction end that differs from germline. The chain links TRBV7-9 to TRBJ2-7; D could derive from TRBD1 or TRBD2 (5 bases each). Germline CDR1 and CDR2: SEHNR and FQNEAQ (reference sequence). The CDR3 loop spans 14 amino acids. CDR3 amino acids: CASSFRDGSYKQYF. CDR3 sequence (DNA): TGTGCCAGCAGTTTCCGGGACGGATCCTACAAGCAGTACTTC. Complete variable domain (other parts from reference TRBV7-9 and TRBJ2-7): DTGVSQNPRHKITKRGQNVTFRCDPISEHNRLYWYRQTLGQGPEFLTYFQNEAQLEKSRLLSDRFSAERPKGSFSTLEIQRTEQGDSAMYLCASSFRDGSYKQYFGPGTRLTVT.

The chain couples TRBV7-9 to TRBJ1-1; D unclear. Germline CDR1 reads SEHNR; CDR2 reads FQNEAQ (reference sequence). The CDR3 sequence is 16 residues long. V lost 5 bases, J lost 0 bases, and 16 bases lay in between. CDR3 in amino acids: CASSRELGLMNTEAFF. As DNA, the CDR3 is TGTGCCAGCAGCCGGGAACTTGGCCTCATGAACACTGAAGCTTTCTTT.

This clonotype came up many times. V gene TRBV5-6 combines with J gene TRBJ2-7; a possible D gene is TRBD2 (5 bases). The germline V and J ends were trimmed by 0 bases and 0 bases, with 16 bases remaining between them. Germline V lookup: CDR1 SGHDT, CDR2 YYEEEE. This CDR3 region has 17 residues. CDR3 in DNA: TGTGCCAGCAGCTTGGGCGGTCGAGGGTGGAGCTCCTACGAGCAGTACTTC. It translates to CASSLGGRGWSSYEQYF.

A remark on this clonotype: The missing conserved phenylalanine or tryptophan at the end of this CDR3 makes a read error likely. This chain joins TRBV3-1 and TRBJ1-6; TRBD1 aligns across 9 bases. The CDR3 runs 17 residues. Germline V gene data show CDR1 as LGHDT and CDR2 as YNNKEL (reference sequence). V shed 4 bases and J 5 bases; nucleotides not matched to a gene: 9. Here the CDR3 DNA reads TGTGCCAGCAGCCCCATCCTCGGACAGGGGAATAATTCACCCCTCCACTTA. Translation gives CASSPILGQGNNSPLHL.

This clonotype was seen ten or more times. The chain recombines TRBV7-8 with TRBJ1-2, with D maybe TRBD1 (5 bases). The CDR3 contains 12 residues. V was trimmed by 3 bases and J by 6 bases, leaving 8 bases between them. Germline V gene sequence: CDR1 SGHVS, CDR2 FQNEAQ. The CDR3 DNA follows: TGTGCCAGCAGCTTGCAGGGCCATGGCTACACCTTC. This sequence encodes CASSLQGHGYTF.

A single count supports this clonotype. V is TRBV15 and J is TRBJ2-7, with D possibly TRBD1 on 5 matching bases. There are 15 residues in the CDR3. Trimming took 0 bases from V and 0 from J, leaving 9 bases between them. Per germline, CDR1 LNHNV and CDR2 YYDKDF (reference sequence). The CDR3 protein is CATSRDLGPSYEQYF. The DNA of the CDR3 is TGTGCCACCAGCAGAGATCTGGGGCCCTCCTACGAGCAGTACTTC.

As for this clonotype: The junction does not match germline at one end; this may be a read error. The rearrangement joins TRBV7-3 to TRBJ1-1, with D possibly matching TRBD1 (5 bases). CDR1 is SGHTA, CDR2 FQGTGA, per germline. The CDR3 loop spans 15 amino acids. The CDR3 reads CTSSPGWGRNTEAFF. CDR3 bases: TGTACCAGCAGCCCTGGGTGGGGCAGGAACACTGAAGCTTTCTTT.

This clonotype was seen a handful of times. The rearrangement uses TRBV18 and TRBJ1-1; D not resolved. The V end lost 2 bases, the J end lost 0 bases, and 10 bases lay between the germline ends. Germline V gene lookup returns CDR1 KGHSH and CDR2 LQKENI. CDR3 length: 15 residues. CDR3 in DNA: TGTGCCAGCTCACCAATAAGCAAGGTGAACACTGAAGCTTTCTTT. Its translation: CASSPISKVNTEAFF.

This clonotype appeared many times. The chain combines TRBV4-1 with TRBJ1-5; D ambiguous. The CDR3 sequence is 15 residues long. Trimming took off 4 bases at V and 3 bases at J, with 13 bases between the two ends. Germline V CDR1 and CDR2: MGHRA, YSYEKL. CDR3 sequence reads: CASSPGVSFNQPQHF. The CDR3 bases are TGCGCCAGCAGCCCCGGAGTCAGTTTCAATCAGCCCCAGCATTTT.

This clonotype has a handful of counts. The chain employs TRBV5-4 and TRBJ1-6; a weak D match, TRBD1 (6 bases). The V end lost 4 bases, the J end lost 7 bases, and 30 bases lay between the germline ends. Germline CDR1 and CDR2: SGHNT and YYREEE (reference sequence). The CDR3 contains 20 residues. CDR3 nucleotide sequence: TGTGCCAGCAGCCTAGGCATCGACGTGCGTACCGGGGGCCGAAATTCACCCCTCCACTTT. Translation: CASSLGIDVRTGGRNSPLHF.

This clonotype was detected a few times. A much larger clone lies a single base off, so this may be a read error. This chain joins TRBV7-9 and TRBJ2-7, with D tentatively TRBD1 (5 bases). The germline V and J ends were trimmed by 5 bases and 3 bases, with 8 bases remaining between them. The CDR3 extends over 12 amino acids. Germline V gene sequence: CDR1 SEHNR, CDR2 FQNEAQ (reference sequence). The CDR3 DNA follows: TGTGCCAGCAGCCCCAGGGACTACGAGCAGTACTTC. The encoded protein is CASSPRDYEQYF.

In DNA form, the CDR3 reads TGTGCCAGCAGCTTCCTGGGGGGGACAGGGGGAAGGGGGACCCAGTACTTC. Protein sequence: CASSFLGGTGGRGTQYF. V usage is TRBV7-8 and J usage is TRBJ2-5; TRBD1 aligns across 11 bases. Germline V gene data show CDR1 as SGHVS and CDR2 as FQNEAQ. This CDR3 spans 17 amino acids. After removal of 3 bases from V and 7 bases from J, the junction contained 13 bases not matched to a gene.

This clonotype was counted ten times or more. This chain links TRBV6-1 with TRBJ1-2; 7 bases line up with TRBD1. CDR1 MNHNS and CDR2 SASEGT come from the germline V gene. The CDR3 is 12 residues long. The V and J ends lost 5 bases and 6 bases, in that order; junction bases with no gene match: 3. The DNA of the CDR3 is TGTGCCAGCAGTCCGACAGGGAATGGCTACACCTTC. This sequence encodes CASSPTGNGYTF.